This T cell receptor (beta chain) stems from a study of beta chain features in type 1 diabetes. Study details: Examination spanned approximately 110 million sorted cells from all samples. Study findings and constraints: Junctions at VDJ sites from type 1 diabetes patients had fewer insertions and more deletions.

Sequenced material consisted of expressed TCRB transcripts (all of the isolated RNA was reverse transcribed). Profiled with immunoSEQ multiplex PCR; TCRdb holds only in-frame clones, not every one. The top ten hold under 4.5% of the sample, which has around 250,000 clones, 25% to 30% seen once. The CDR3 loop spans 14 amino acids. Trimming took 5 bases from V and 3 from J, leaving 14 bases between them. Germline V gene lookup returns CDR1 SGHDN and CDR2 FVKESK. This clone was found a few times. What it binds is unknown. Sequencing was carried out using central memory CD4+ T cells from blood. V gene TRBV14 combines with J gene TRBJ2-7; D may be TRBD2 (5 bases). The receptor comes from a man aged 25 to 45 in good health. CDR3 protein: CASSSRDGLYEQYF. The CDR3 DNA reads TGTGCCAGCAGCTCGAGAGACGGACTCTACGAGCAGTACTTC. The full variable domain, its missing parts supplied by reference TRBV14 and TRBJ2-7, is EAGVTQFPSHSVIEKGQTVTLRCDPISGHDNLYWYRRVMGKEIKFLLHFVKESKQDESGMPNNRFLAERTGGTYSTLKVQPAELEDSGVYFCASSSRDGLYEQYFGPGTRLTVT.